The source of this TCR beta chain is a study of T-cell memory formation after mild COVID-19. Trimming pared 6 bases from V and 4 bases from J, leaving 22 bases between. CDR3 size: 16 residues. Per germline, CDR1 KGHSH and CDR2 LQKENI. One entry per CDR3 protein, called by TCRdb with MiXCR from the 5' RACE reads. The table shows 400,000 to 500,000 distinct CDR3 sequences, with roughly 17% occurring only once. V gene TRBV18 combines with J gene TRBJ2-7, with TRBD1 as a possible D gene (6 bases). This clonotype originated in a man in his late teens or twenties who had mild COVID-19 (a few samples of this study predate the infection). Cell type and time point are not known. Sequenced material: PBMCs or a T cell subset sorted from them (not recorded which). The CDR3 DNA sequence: TGTGCCAGCTCTCTCGAACAGGGTTGGCTTCTGTACGAGCAGTACGTC. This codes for CASSLEQGWLLYEQYV.